The 10 T cell receptor beta chains reported below all come from one sample, sequenced in a study of blood T cell repertoires in COVID-19. Sequencing was performed with immunoSEQ multiplex PCR; in TCRdb, only in-frame clones are kept and a portion is missing. The sample shows about 480,000 clones, 70% to 90% of them seen only once. The specimen was PBMCs or T cells enriched from blood (not recorded which). Receptors originate from a woman in her 40s who had recovered from COVID-19.

This chain connects TRBV3-1 (or the pseudogene TRBV3-2) to TRBJ2-1, with 10 positions matching TRBD1. Germline CDR1 and CDR2: LGHDT and YNNKEL (reference sequence). The J segment lost 9 bases and the V segment lost 0 bases, leaving 8 bases of the junction unmatched. The CDR3 has 16 residues. DNA for the CDR3: TGTGCCAGCAGCCAAGATCTTAGGACAGGGGGAAGTGAGCAGTTCTTC. It encodes CASSQDLRTGGSEQFF.

The chain links TRBV19 to TRBJ2-2, with D tentatively TRBD2 (5 bases). Trimming removed 8 bases at V and 3 bases at J, with 10 bases between. The CDR3 is 13 residues long. Looked up from germline, CDR1 is LNHDA and CDR2 is SQIVND (reference sequence). The CDR3 loop reads CASQDGDTGELFF. For the CDR3, the DNA is TGTGCCAGTCAGGACGGGGACACCGGGGAGCTGTTTTTT.

The V call is TRBV19, the J call TRBJ2-4; 8 bases map to TRBD2. The germline V gene has CDR1 LNHDA and CDR2 SQIVND (reference sequence). The CDR3 sequence is 16 residues long. After removal of 3 bases from V and 3 bases from J, the junction contained 7 bases not matched to a gene. CDR3 coding DNA: TGTGCCAGTAGTATCCCCCGGGAGGGTGTCAAAAACATTCAGTACTTC. Protein: CASSIPREGVKNIQYF.

J is TRBJ2-3 and V is TRBV10-1; D is perhaps TRBD2 (5 bases). Germline V gives CDR1 WNHNN, CDR2 SYGVQD (reference sequence). This CDR3 spans 15 amino acids. V lost 4 bases to trimming and J lost 2 bases, with 13 bases between them. The CDR3 DNA follows: TGCGCCAGCAGTGGTGGAGGTGGGGTCACAGATACGCAGTATTTT. It yields the protein CASSGGGGVTDTQYF.

This clone has just one count. V gene TRBV18 combines with J gene TRBJ2-1; TRBD1 might be the D (6 bases). This CDR3 has 17 residues. V was trimmed by 1 base and J by 0 bases, leaving 13 bases between them. Germline values: CDR1 KGHSH, CDR2 LQKENI. The CDR3 sequence is CASSPRGQSASYNEQFF. The DNA for the CDR3 is TGTGCCAGCTCACCACGTGGACAGAGTGCCTCCTACAATGAGCAGTTCTTC. The variable domain in full, completed from reference TRBV18 and TRBJ2-1, reads NAGVMQNPRHLVRRRGQEARLRCSPMKGHSHVYWYRQLPEEGLKFMVYLQKENIIDESGMPKERFSAEFPKEGPSILRIQQVVRGDSAAYFCASSPRGQSASYNEQFFGPGTRLTVL.

This clone was seen only once. The genes are TRBV19 and TRBJ1-2, with TRBD1 matching 10 bases. The CDR3 loop spans 14 amino acids. Unmatched junction bases numbered 4, after V lost 6 bases and J lost 3 bases. Germline V gene lookup returns CDR1 LNHDA and CDR2 SQIVND (reference sequence). In DNA form, the CDR3 reads TGTGCCAGTAGACTAGGGACAGGGGACTATGGCTACACCTTC. Its translation is CASRLGTGDYGYTF.

The rearrangement uses TRBV2 and TRBJ1-3; D not certain. The germline V gene has CDR1 SNHLY and CDR2 FYNNEI. This CDR3 comprises 15 residues. Trimming pared 7 bases from V and 0 bases from J, leaving 13 bases between. CDR3 protein: CASMQALSSGNTIYF. CDR3 in DNA: TGTGCCAGCATGCAGGCCCTGAGCTCTGGAAACACCATATATTTT.

The chain combines TRBV24-1 with TRBJ2-1, with TRBD2 matching over 14 bases. After removal of 3 bases from V and 7 bases from J, the junction contained 4 bases not matched to a gene. From germline, CDR1 is KGHDR and CDR2 SFDVKD. The CDR3 covers 16 residues. CDR3 protein: CATSDGTSGSRNEQFF. For the CDR3, the DNA is TGTGCCACCAGTGATGGGACTAGCGGGAGCAGAAATGAGCAGTTCTTC.

The V and J genes are TRBV25-1 and TRBJ2-6, with 8 positions matching TRBD2. The CDR3 consists of 18 residues. Germline assignment: CDR1 MGHDK and CDR2 SYGVNS. The trim removed 7 bases at V and 4 bases at J, leaving 15 bases unmatched. The CDR3 nucleotides are TGTGCCAGCACACGAGTAAGCGGTAGCGGGACAGGGGCCAACGTCCTGACTTTC. Translated, it gives CASTRVSGSGTGANVLTF. The whole variable domain, filled in from reference TRBV25-1 and TRBJ2-6, reads EADIYQTPRYLVIGTGKKITLECSQTMGHDKMYWYQQDPGMELHLIHYSYGVNSTEKGDLSSESTVSRIRTEHFPLTLESARPSHTSQYLCASTRVSGSGTGANVLTFGAGSRLTVL.

V and J are TRBV28 and TRBJ2-4, with TRBD2 matching over 8 bases. Germline V gene sequence: CDR1 MDHEN, CDR2 SYDVKM. This CDR3 is built from 11 residues. Trimming took 11 bases from V and 8 from J; bases not matched to a gene: 5. CDR3 in amino acids: CACREGYIQYF. Written as DNA, the CDR3 is TGTGCCTGTCGGGAGGGGTACATTCAGTACTTC.